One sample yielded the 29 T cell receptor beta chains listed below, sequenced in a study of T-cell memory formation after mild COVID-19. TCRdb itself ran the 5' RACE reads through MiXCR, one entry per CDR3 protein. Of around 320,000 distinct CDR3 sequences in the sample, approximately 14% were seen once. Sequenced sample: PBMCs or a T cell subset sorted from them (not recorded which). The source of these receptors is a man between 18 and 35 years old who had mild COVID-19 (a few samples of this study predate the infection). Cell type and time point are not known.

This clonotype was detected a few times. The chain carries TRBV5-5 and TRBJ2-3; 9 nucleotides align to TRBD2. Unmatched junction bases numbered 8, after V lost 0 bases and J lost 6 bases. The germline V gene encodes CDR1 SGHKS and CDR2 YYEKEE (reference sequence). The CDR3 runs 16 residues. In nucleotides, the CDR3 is TGTGCCAGCAGCTTGGAAGCGGGGGGCTGGACTGATACGCAGTATTTT. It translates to CASSLEAGGWTDTQYF.

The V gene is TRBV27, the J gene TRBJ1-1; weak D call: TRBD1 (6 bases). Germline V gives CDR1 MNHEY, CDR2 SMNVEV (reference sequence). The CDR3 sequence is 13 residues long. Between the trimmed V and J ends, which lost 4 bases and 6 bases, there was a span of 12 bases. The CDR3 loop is CASSWTALAEAFF. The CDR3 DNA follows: TGTGCCAGCAGTTGGACAGCGCTCGCTGAAGCTTTCTTT.

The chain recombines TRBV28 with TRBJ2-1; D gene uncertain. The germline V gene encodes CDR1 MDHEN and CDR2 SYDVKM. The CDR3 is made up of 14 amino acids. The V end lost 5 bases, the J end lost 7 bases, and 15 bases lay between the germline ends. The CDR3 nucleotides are TGTGCCAGCAGTAAGCTCCCTGAGATAAATGAGCAGTTCTTC. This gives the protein CASSKLPEINEQFF.

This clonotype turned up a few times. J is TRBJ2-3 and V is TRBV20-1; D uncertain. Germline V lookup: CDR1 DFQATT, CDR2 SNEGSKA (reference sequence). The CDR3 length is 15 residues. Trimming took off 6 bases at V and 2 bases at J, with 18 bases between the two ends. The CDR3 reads CSARQRYSYTDTQYF. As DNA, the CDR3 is TGCAGTGCCCGACAAAGGTACTCGTACACAGATACGCAGTATTTT.

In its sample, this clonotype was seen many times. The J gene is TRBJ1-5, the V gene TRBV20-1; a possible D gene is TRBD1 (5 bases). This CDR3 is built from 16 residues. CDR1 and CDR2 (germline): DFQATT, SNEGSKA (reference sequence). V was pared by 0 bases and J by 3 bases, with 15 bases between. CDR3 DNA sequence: TGCAGTGCTAGAGATGGTGGCAGGGCCTTCAATCAGCCCCAGCATTTT. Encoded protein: CSARDGGRAFNQPQHF.

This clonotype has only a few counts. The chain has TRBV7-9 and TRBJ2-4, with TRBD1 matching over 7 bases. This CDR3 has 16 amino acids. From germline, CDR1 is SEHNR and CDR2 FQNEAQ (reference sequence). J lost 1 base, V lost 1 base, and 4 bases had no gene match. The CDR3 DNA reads TGTGCCAGCAGCTTAGGCTCGACAGGGGCCAAAAACATTCAGTACTTC. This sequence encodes CASSLGSTGAKNIQYF.

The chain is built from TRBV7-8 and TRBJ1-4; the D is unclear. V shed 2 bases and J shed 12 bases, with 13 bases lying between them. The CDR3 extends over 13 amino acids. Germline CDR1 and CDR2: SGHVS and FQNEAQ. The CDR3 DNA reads TGTGCCAGCAGCTTAAATCTCTGGCAGGAACTGTTTTTT. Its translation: CASSLNLWQELFF. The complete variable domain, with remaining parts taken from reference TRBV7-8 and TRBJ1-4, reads GAGVSQSPRYKVAKRGQDVALRCDPISGHVSLFWYQQALGQGPEFLTYFQNEAQLDKSGLPSDRFFAERPEGSVSTLKIQRTQQEDSAVYLCASSLNLWQELFFGSGTQLSVL.

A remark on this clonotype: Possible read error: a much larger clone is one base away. The CDR3 reads CASSVKASGNEQFF. The CDR3 DNA reads as TGTGCCAGCAGTGTTAAGGCTAGCGGCAATGAGCAGTTCTTC. V is TRBV6-4 and J is TRBJ2-1; 7 bases line up with TRBD2. The CDR3 totals 14 residues. The ends lost 4 bases at V and 6 bases at J; junction bases unmatched: 6. Germline V gives CDR1 MRHNA, CDR2 SNTAGT.

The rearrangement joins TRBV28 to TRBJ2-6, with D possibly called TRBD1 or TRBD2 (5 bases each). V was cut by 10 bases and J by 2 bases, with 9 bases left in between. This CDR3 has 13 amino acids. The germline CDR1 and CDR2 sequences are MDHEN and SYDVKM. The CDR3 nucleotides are TGTGCCACCCGGGACCCTGGGGCCAACGTCCTGACTTTC. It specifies CATRDPGANVLTF.

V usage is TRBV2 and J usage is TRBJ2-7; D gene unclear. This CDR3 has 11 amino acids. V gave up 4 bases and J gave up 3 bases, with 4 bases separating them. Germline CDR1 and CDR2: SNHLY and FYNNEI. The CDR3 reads CASSGYYEQYF. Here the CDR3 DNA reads TGTGCCAGCAGTGGTTACTACGAGCAGTACTTC.

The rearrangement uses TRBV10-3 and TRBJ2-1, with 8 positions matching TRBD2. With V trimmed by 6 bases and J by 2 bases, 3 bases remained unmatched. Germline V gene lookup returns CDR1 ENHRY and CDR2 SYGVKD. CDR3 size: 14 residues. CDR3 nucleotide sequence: TGTGCCATCAGCCGGGGGGGTACCTACAATGAGCAGTTCTTC. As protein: CAISRGGTYNEQFF.

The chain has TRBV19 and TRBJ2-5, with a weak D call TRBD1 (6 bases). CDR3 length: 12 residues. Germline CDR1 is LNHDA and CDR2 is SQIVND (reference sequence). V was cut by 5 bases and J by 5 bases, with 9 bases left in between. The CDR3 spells CASSGDRETQYF. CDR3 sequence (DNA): TGTGCCAGTAGTGGAGACAGGGAGACCCAGTACTTC.

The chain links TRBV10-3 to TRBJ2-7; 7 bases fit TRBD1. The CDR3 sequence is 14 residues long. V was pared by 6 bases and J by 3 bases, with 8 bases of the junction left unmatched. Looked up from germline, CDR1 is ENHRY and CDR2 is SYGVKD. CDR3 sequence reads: CAISVTGSFYEQYF. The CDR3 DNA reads TGTGCCATCAGCGTGACAGGGTCCTTCTACGAGCAGTACTTC.

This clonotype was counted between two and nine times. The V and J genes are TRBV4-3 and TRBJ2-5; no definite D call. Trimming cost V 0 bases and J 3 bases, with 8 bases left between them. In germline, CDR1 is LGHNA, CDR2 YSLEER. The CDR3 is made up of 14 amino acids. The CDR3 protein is CASSQDRREETQYF. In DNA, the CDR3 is TGCGCCAGCAGCCAAGATAGAAGAGAAGAGACCCAGTACTTC.

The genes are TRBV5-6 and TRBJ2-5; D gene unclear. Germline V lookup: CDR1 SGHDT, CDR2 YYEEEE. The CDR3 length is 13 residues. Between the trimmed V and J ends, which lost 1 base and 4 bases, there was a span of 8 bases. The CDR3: CASSLYLGETQYF. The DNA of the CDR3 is TGTGCCAGCAGCTTGTATCTTGGAGAGACCCAGTACTTC.

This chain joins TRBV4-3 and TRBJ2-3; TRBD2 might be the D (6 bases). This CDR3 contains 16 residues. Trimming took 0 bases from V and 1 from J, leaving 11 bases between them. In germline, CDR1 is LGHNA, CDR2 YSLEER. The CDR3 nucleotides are TGCGCCAGCAGCCAAGAAGGGACGGGGGGCACAGATACGCAGTATTTT. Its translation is CASSQEGTGGTDTQYF.

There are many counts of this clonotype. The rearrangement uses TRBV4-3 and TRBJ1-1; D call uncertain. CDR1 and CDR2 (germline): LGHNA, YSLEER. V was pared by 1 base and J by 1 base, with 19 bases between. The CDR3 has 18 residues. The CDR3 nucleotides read TGCGCCAGCAGCCAAGTTGTAACGTGGGTGGGCAGGAACACTGAAGCTTTCTTT. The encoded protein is CASSQVVTWVGRNTEAFF.

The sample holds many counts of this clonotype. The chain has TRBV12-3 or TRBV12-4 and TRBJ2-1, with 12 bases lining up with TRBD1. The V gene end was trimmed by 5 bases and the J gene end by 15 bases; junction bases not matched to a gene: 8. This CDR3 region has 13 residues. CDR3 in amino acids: CASSRPGTGGPFF. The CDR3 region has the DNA TGTGCCAGCAGTCGTCCCGGGACAGGGGGCCCGTTCTTC.

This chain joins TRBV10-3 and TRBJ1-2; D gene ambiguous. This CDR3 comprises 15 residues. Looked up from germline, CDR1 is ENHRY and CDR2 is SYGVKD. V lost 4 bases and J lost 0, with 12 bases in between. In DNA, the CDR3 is TGTGCCATCAGTGTGGAAGGAAAGCCTAACTATGGCTACACCTTC. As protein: CAISVEGKPNYGYTF.

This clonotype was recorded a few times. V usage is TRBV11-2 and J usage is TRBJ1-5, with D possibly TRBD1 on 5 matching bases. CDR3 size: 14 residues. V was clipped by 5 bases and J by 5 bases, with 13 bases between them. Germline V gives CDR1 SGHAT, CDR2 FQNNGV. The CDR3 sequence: CASSRRRGDQPQHF. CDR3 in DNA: TGTGCCAGCAGCCGACGGCGGGGCGATCAGCCCCAGCATTTT.

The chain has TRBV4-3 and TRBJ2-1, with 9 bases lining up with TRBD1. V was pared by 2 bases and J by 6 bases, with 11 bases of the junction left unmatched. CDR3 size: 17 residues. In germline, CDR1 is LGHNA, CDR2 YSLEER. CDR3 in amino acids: CASSQSGADRGFNEQFF. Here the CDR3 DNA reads TGCGCCAGCAGCCAATCGGGGGCGGACAGGGGATTCAATGAGCAGTTCTTC.

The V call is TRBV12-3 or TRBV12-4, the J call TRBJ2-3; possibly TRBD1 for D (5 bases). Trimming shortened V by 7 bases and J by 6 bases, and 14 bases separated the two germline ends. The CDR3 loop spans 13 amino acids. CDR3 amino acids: CASMGLVLDTQYF. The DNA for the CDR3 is TGTGCCAGCATGGGGCTAGTTCTTGATACGCAGTATTTT.

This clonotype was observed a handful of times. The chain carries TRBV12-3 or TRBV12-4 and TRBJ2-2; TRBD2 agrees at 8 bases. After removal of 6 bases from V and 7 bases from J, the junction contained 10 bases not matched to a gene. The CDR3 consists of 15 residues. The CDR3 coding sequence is TGTGCCAGCAGCCAGAGCGGGGGCCGAGGCGGGGAGCTGTTTTTT. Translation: CASSQSGGRGGELFF.

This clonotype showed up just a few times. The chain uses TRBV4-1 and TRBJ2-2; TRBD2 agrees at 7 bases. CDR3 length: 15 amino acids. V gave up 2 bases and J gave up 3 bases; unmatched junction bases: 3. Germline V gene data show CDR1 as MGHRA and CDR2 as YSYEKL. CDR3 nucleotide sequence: TGCGCCAGCAGCCAAAAGGGAGGGTACACCGGGGAGCTGTTTTTT. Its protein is CASSQKGGYTGELFF.

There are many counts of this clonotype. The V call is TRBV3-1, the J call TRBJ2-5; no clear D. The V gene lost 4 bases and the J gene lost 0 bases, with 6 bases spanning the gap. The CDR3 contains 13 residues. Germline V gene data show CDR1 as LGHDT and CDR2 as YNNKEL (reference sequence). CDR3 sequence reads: CASSRSDQETQYF. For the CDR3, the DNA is TGTGCCAGCAGCCGGTCCGACCAAGAGACCCAGTACTTC.

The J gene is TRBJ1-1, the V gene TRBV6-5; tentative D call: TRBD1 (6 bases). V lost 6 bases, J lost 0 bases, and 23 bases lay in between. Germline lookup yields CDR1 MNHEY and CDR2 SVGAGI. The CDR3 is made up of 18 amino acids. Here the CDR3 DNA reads TGTGCCAGCAGCTGGTTACCTTGGAGGGAGGGGGTGAACACTGAAGCTTTCTTT. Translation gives CASSWLPWREGVNTEAFF.

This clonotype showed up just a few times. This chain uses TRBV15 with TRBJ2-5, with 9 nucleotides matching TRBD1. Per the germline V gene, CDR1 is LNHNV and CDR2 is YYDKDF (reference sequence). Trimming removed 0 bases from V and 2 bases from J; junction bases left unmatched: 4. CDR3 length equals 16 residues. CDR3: CATSRDIGQGQETQYF. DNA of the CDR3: TGTGCCACCAGCAGAGATATCGGACAGGGGCAAGAGACCCAGTACTTC.

This chain's CDR3 is CASSVGGTGSYEQYF. CDR3 DNA sequence: TGTGCCAGCAGCGTAGGTGGGACAGGGTCGTACGAGCAGTACTTC. V is TRBV9 and J is TRBJ2-7; TRBD1 matches 9 bases. Germline V gene data show CDR1 as SGDLS and CDR2 as YYNGEE. The CDR3 consists of 15 residues. The V segment lost 0 bases and the J segment 4 bases; nucleotides outside the gene matches: 5.

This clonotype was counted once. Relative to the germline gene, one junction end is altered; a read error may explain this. CDR3 coding DNA: TGTGCCAGCAGGGGATCACCGCTGGTATACGAGAAGTACTTC. Residues: CASRGSPLVYEKYF. This sequence joins TRBV7-9 and TRBJ2-7; unclear D gene. Germline CDR1 reads SEHNR; CDR2 reads FQNEAQ (reference sequence). The CDR3 spans 14 residues.